Listed here are 25 T cell receptor beta chains from one sample, sequenced in a study of T cell repertoires in cytomegalovirus infection. MiXCR, applied by TCRdb to the reads, yields one record per CDR3 protein. The profile shows under 150,000 distinct CDR3 sequences, 7.5% to 9% of them singletons. The sequenced sample was PBMCs. The receptors derive from a human donor in good health (CMV status not recorded). Some clones in this sample may be carry-over from other donors' samples.

Note on this clonotype: Being one base from a much bigger clone, this may be a read error. The CDR3 coding sequence is TGTGCCAGAAGCCAAGTCCTCAACAATGAGCAGTTCTTC. The encoded protein is CARSQVLNNEQFF. The chain combines TRBV5-5 with TRBJ2-1; D is uncertain. Germline V gives CDR1 SGHKS, CDR2 YYEKEE (reference sequence). V gave up 8 bases and J gave up 5 bases, with 14 bases separating them. The CDR3 spans 13 residues.

At least ten counts were recorded for this clonotype. V is TRBV20-1 and J is TRBJ2-3; D ambiguous. V gave up 1 base and J gave up 1 base, with 12 bases separating them. CDR3 length equals 15 residues. Germline V gene lookup returns CDR1 DFQATT and CDR2 SNEGSKA (reference sequence). The CDR3 region is CSARVDTIRTDTQYF. In nucleotides, the CDR3 is TGCAGTGCTAGAGTAGACACGATCCGCACAGATACGCAGTATTTT.

This clonotype was counted a few times. The chain joins TRBV25-1 to TRBJ2-3, with D possibly being TRBD1 (6 bases). V dropped 4 bases and J dropped 0 bases, with 8 bases sitting between them. This CDR3 has 14 residues. The germline V gene encodes CDR1 MGHDK and CDR2 SYGVNS. CDR3 residues: CASSVQGSTDTQYF. DNA of the CDR3: TGTGCCAGCAGTGTGCAGGGGAGCACAGATACGCAGTATTTT.

This clonotype was observed at least ten times. The rearrangement links TRBV4-2 to TRBJ2-7, with 7 positions matching TRBD2. Germline-derived CDR1 and CDR2 are LGHNA and YNFKEQ. J gave up 0 bases and V 1 base, and 3 bases lay outside the gene matches. This CDR3 spans 15 amino acids. CDR3 protein: CASSQGAGDSYEQYF. In nucleotides, the CDR3 is TGTGCCAGCAGCCAAGGGGCGGGGGACTCCTACGAGCAGTACTTC.

The sample holds many counts of this clonotype. The gene calls are TRBV6-1 and TRBJ1-5; D is perhaps TRBD1 (5 bases). CDR1 MNHNS and CDR2 SASEGT come from the germline V gene. The CDR3 is made up of 14 amino acids. The ends were cut back, 4 bases at V and 2 bases at J, with 9 bases in the middle. This CDR3 reads CASSVRDGNQPQHF. For the CDR3, the DNA is TGTGCCAGCAGTGTCAGGGATGGCAATCAGCCCCAGCATTTT.

By proportion, this clonotype is medium-sized. J is TRBJ1-1 and V is TRBV7-8, with a weak D call TRBD1 (5 bases). V lost 4 bases, J lost 2 bases, and 8 bases lay in between. CDR3 length equals 13 residues. Germline values: CDR1 SGHVS, CDR2 FQNEAQ. As DNA, the CDR3 is TGTGCCAGCAGCTCCGGGGGAAACACTGAAGCTTTCTTT. This codes for CASSSGGNTEAFF.

This clonotype was observed at least ten times. This sequence joins TRBV20-1 and TRBJ2-7; tentative D call: TRBD2 (5 bases). This CDR3 is 13 amino acids long. Trimming took off 0 bases at V and 7 bases at J, with 13 bases between the two ends. CDR1 and CDR2 from the germline V gene are DFQATT and SNEGSKA (reference sequence). This CDR3 is CSARDPRAGEQYF. In DNA form, the CDR3 reads TGCAGTGCTAGAGATCCGAGGGCTGGGGAGCAGTACTTC.

In this sample, this clonotype turned up many times. The chain combines TRBV6-6 with TRBJ2-5, with D perhaps assigned TRBD1 or TRBD2 (5 bases each). V lost 0 bases, J lost 3 bases, and 11 bases lay in between. Germline CDR1 reads MNHNY; CDR2 reads SVGAGI (reference sequence). The length of the CDR3 is 15 residues. Here the CDR3 reads CASSYSNGAKETQYF. The CDR3 DNA reads as TGTGCCAGCAGTTACTCGAACGGGGCCAAAGAGACCCAGTACTTC.

Ten or more counts support this clonotype. The chain is built from TRBV7-9 and TRBJ2-7; D is ambiguous. Trimming cost V 10 bases and J 2 bases, with 12 bases left between them. The CDR3 totals 12 residues. The germline V gene encodes CDR1 SEHNR and CDR2 FQNEAQ (reference sequence). The CDR3 spells CATQDGPYEQYF. In DNA, the CDR3 is TGTGCCACCCAGGACGGGCCCTACGAGCAGTACTTC.

The table lists this clonotype with many counts. The chain is built from TRBV2 and TRBJ1-2, with D possibly being TRBD1 (5 bases). Germline V gene sequence: CDR1 SNHLY, CDR2 FYNNEI. CDR3 length: 12 residues. Trimming left V 7 bases short and J 2 bases short, with 8 bases between. Here the CDR3 DNA reads TGTGCCAGCAAGACAGCCAACTATGGCTACACCTTC. Encoded protein: CASKTANYGYTF.

The table lists this clonotype with a few counts. The genes are TRBV5-1 and TRBJ1-1, with D unclear. Trimming took 4 bases from V and 1 from J, leaving 8 bases between them. Germline loops: CDR1 SGHRS, CDR2 YFSETQ. The CDR3 consists of 13 residues. CDR3: CASSKEGNTEAFF. The CDR3 DNA reads TGCGCCAGCAGCAAGGAGGGGAACACTGAAGCTTTCTTT.

This clonotype has ten or more counts. The V gene is TRBV7-9, the J gene TRBJ2-7; possibly TRBD1 for D (6 bases). Trimming left V 5 bases short and J 7 bases short, with 18 bases between. Germline lookup yields CDR1 SEHNR and CDR2 FQNEAQ (reference sequence). This CDR3 contains 14 residues. CDR3 in amino acids: CASSPGDGPLEQYF. In DNA form, the CDR3 reads TGTGCCAGCAGCCCAGGGGACGGGCCCTTAGAGCAGTACTTC.

The table lists this clonotype with many counts. The rearrangement uses TRBV7-6 and TRBJ2-5; 12 bases align to TRBD2. Germline lookup yields CDR1 SGHVS and CDR2 FNYEAQ. J gave up 4 bases and V 5 bases, and 2 bases lay outside the gene matches. The CDR3 covers 14 residues. This CDR3 reads CASSQLAGGETQYF. CDR3 DNA: TGTGCCAGCAGCCAACTAGCGGGGGGAGAGACCCAGTACTTC. The variable domain in full, with the rest retrieved from reference TRBV7-6 and TRBJ2-5, is GAGVSQSPRYKVTKRGQDVALRCDPISGHVSLYWYRQALGQGPEFLTYFNYEAQQDKSGLPNDRFSAERPEGSISTLTIQRTEQRDSAMYRCASSQLAGGETQYFGPGTRLLVL.

This clonotype has ten or more counts. This sequence joins TRBV7-2 and TRBJ2-5, with 9 nucleotides matching TRBD2. The CDR3 runs to 13 residues. Trimming cost V 8 bases and J 4 bases; bases outside gene matches: 5. Germline V gives CDR1 SGHTA, CDR2 FQGNSA. CDR3 coding DNA: TGTGCCAGCCTGCGGGGGGGGGGAGAGACCCAGTACTTC. This encodes CASLRGGGETQYF.

This clonotype was picked up many times. This chain links TRBV7-2 with TRBJ1-5; 8 bases agree with TRBD1. Losses at the gene ends were 3 bases for V and 4 bases for J; bases not matched to a gene: 5. This CDR3 contains 15 residues. The V gene's germline CDR1 is SGHTA and CDR2 FQGNSA. The CDR3 here is CASSFRTGRNQPQHF. Here the CDR3 DNA reads TGTGCCAGCAGCTTTAGGACAGGGAGGAATCAGCCCCAGCATTTT.

In its sample, this clonotype was seen many times. The V call is TRBV2, the J call TRBJ2-3; D is undetermined. Trimming pared 4 bases from V and 2 bases from J, leaving 7 bases between. In germline, CDR1 is SNHLY, CDR2 FYNNEI. This CDR3 contains 13 residues. CDR3 sequence (DNA): TGTGCCAGCAGTGCCGGGCCCACAGATACGCAGTATTTT. Translated, it gives CASSAGPTDTQYF.

The V gene is TRBV5-1, the J gene TRBJ1-1; D not certain. V gave up 1 base and J gave up 4 bases, with 11 bases separating them. The CDR3 is 14 amino acids. CDR1 and CDR2 (germline): SGHRS, YFSETQ. The CDR3, as DNA: TGCGCCAGCAGCTTGTCCTCCGCGGGCACTGAAGCTTTCTTT. Translation gives CASSLSSAGTEAFF.

This clonotype came up many times. The rearrangement joins TRBV20-1 to TRBJ2-7; 12 positions agree with TRBD1. The CDR3 sequence is 14 residues long. V was clipped by 5 bases and J by 6 bases; unmatched bases: 8. Germline values: CDR1 DFQATT, CDR2 SNEGSKA (reference sequence). The CDR3 DNA sequence: TGCAGTGCTCCTCAGGGGACAGGGGGCTCCGAGCAGTACTTC. It is translated as CSAPQGTGGSEQYF.

This chain links TRBV20-1 with TRBJ2-1; D is perhaps TRBD2 (6 bases). The CDR3 contains 13 residues. Germline assignment: CDR1 DFQATT and CDR2 SNEGSKA (reference sequence). The CDR3 reads CMGTSSSYNEQFF. CDR3 coding DNA: TGCATGGGGACTTCGAGCTCCTACAATGAGCAGTTCTTC.

This clonotype was observed many times. The chain uses TRBV28 and TRBJ2-5; TRBD2 aligns across 7 bases. The CDR3 contains 15 residues. Germline V gives CDR1 MDHEN, CDR2 SYDVKM. Trimming removed 2 bases from V and 0 bases from J; junction bases left unmatched: 3. CDR3 nucleotides: TGTGCCAGCAGTTTAGGTGGGACTAACCAAGAGACCCAGTACTTC. Translating gives CASSLGGTNQETQYF.

This clonotype showed up many times. The chain joins TRBV15 to TRBJ2-1, with 11 bases lining up with TRBD2. Germline CDR1 and CDR2: LNHNV and YYDKDF (reference sequence). This CDR3 has 15 residues. The V segment lost 3 bases and the J segment 9 bases; nucleotides outside the gene matches: 7. CDR3 residues: CATSSLAGGEVEQFF. The CDR3 region has the DNA TGTGCCACCAGCAGTCTAGCGGGGGGAGAAGTTGAGCAGTTCTTC.

This clonotype was seen at least ten times. The V and J genes are TRBV4-2 and TRBJ2-4; TRBD1 might be the D (5 bases). The germline V gene encodes CDR1 LGHNA and CDR2 YNFKEQ. This CDR3 region has 16 residues. Trimming took off 5 bases at V and 7 bases at J, with 21 bases between the two ends. DNA of the CDR3: TGTGCCAGCAGCGCACAGGTATCGCAAGGACGGAACATTCAGTACTTC. It encodes CASSAQVSQGRNIQYF.

The chain couples TRBV19 to TRBJ2-5, with D possibly called TRBD1 or TRBD2 (6 bases each). V gave up 4 bases and J gave up 5 bases, with 17 bases separating them. This CDR3 contains 15 residues. Germline CDR1 reads LNHDA; CDR2 reads SQIVND (reference sequence). Written as DNA, the CDR3 is TGTGCCAGTAGTACTCATAGGGGGGCCGGGGAGACCCAGTACTTC. Translating gives CASSTHRGAGETQYF.

This clonotype was seen a handful of times. The V gene is TRBV20-1, the J gene TRBJ1-1; 7 nucleotides match TRBD1. This CDR3 spans 14 amino acids. V dropped 1 base and J dropped 1; count of bases not matched to a gene: 3. The germline gives CDR1 DFQATT, CDR2 SNEGSKA (reference sequence). The CDR3 DNA reads as TGCAGTGCTAGAGGAGGGGGCAGGAACACTGAAGCTTTCTTT. Translated: CSARGGGRNTEAFF.

This clonotype was observed a handful of times. The rearrangement uses TRBV15 and TRBJ1-6; D not resolved. The CDR3 totals 13 residues. V was shortened by 0 bases and J by 10 bases, with 7 bases between the two germline ends. CDR1 is LNHNV, CDR2 YYDKDF, per germline (reference sequence). CDR3 region: CATSRDHGSPLHF. Written as DNA, the CDR3 is TGTGCCACCAGCAGAGACCACGGGTCACCCCTCCACTTT. Supplemented by reference TRBV15 and TRBJ1-6, the full variable domain reads DAMVIQNPRYQVTQFGKPVTLSCSQTLNHNVMYWYQQKSSQAPKLLFHYYDKDFNNEADTPDNFQSRRPNTSFCFLDIRSPGLGDTAMYLCATSRDHGSPLHFGNGTRLTVT.